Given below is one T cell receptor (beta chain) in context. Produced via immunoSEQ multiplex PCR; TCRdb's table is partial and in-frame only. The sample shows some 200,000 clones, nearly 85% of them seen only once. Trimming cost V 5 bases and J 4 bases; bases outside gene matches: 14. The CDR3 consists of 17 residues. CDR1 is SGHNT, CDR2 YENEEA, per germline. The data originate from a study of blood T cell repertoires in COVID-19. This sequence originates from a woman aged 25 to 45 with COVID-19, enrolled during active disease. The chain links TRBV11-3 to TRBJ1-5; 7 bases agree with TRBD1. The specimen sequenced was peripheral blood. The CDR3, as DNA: TGTGCCAGCAGCCCCCCCGGCATCGCAGGGGGAAATCAGCCCCAGCATTTT. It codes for CASSPPGIAGGNQPQHF.